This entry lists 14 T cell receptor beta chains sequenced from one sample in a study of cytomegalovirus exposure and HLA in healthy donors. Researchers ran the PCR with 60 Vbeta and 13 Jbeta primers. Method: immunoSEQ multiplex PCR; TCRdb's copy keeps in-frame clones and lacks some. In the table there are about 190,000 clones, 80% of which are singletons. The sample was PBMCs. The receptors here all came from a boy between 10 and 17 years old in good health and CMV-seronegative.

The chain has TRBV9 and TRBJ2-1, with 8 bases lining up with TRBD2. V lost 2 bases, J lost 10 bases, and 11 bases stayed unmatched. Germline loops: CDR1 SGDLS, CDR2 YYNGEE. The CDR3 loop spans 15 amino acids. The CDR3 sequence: CASSVALAGKREQFF. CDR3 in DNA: TGTGCCAGCAGCGTGGCGTTAGCGGGAAAACGCGAGCAGTTCTTC.

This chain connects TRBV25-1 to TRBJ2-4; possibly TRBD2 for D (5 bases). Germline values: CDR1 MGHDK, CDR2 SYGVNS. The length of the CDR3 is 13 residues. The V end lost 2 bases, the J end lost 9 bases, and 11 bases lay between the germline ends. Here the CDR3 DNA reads TGTGCCAGCAGTGAAGGATGGGAGTCCATTCAGTACTTC. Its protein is CASSEGWESIQYF.

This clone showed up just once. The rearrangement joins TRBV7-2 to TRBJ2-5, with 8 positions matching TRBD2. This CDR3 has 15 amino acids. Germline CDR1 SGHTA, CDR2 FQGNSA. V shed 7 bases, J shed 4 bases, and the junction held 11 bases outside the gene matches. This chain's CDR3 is CASKSAGGAAETQYF. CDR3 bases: TGTGCCAGCAAGTCGGCGGGGGGCGCGGCAGAGACCCAGTACTTC.

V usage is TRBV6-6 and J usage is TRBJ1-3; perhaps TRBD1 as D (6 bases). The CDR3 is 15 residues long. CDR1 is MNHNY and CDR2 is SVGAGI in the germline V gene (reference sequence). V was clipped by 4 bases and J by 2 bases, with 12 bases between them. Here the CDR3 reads CASSSTDRPGNTIYF. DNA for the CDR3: TGTGCCAGCAGTTCGACGGACAGACCTGGAAACACCATATATTTT.

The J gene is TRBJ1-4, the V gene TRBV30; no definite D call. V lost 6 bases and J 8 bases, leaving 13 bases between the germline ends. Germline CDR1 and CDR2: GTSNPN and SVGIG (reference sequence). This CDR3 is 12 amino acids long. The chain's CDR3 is CACSGILEKLFF. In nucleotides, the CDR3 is TGTGCCTGTTCCGGGATCCTAGAAAAACTGTTTTTT.

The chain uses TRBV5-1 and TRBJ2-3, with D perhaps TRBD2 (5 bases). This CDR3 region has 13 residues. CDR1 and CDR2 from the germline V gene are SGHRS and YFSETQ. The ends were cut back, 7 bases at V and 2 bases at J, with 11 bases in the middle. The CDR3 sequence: CASARENTDTQYF. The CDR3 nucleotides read TGCGCCAGCGCAAGGGAGAACACAGATACGCAGTATTTT. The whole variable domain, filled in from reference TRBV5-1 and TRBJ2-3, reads KAGVTQTPRYLIKTRGQQVTLSCSPISGHRSVSWYQQTPGQGLQFLFEYFSETQRNKGNFPGRFSGRQFSNSRSEMNVSTLELGDSALYLCASARENTDTQYFGPGTRLTVL.

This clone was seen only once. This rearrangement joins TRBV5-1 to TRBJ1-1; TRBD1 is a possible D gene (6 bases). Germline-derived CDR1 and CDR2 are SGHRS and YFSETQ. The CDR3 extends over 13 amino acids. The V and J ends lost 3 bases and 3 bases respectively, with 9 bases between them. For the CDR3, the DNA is TGCGCCAGCAGCTGGGGGCCCGACACTGAAGCTTTCTTT. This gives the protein CASSWGPDTEAFF.

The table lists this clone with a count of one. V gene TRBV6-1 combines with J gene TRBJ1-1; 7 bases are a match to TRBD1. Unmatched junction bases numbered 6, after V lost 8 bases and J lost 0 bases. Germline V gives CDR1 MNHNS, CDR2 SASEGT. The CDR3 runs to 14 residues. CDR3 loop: CASGEQGMNTEAFF. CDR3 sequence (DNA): TGTGCCAGCGGAGAACAGGGGATGAACACTGAAGCTTTCTTT.

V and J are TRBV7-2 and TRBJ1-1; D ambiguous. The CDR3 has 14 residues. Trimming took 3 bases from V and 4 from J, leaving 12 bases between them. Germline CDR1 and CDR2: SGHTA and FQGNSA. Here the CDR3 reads CASSLGRGSTEAFF. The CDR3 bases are TGTGCCAGCAGCTTGGGTCGGGGTTCCACTGAAGCTTTCTTT.

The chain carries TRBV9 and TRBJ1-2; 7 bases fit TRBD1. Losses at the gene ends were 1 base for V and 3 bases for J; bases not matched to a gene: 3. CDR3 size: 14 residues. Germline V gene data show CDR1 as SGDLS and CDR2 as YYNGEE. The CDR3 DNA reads TGTGCCAGCAGCGTAACAGGGGAAGACTATGGCTACACCTTC. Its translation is CASSVTGEDYGYTF.

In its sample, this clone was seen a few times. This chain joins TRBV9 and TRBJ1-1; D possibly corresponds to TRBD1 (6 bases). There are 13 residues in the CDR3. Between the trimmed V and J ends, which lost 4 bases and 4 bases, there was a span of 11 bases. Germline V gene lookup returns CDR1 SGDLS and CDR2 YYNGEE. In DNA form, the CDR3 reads TGTGCCAGCAGCCCCGGACAGAGCACTGAAGCTTTCTTT. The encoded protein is CASSPGQSTEAFF. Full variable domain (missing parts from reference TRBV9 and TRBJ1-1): DSGVTQTPKHLITATGQRVTLRCSPRSGDLSVYWYQQSLDQGLQFLIQYYNGEERAKGNILERFSAQQFPDLHSELNLSSLELGDSALYFCASSPGQSTEAFFGQGTRLTVV.

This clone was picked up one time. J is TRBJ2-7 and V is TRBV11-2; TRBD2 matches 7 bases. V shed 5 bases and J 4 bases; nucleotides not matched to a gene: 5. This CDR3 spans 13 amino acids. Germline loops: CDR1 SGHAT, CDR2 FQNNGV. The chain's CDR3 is CASSVGLEYEQYF. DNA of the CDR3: TGTGCCAGCAGCGTCGGACTAGAATACGAGCAGTACTTC.

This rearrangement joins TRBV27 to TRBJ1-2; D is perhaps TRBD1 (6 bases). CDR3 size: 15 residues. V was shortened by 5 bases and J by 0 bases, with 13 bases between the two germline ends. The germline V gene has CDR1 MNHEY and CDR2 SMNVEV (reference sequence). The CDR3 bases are TGTGCCAGCAGTGTCAGGGGCCCTTCTAACTATGGCTACACCTTC. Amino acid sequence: CASSVRGPSNYGYTF.

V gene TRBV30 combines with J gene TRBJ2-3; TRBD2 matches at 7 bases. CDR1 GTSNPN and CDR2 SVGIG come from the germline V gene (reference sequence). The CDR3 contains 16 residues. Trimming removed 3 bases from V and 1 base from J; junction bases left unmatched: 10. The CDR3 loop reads CAWRAGRGGGTDTQYF. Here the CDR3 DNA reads TGTGCCTGGAGAGCGGGGAGGGGAGGGGGCACAGATACGCAGTATTTT. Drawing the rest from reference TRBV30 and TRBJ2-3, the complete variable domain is SQTIHQWPATLVQPVGSPLSLECTVEGTSNPNLYWYRQAAGRGLQLLFYSVGIGQISSEVPQNLSASRPQDRQFILSSKKLLLSDSGFYLCAWRAGRGGGTDTQYFGPGTRLTVL.